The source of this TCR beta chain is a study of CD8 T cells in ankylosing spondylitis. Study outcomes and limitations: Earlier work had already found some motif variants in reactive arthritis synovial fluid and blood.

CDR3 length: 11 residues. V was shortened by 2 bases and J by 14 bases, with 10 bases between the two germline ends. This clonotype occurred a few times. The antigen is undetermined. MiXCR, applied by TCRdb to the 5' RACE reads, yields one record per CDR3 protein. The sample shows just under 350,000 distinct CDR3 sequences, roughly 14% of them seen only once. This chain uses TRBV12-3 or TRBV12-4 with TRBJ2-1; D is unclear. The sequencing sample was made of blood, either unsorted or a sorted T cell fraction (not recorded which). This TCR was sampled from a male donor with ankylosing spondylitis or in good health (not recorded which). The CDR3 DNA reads TGTGCCAGCAGTTTACTCCGATGGAAGTTCTTC. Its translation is CASSLLRWKFF.